What follows are 19 T cell receptor beta chains derived from one specimen sequenced in a study of metastatic and nonmetastatic thyroid tumors (dated by TCRdb to 2018 to 2021). Libraries were constructed by PCR. Sequenced on an Illumina HiSeq 4000. TCRdb reprocessing: public reads trimmed at Q25 with fastp, clones called with MiXCR, in-frame beta chains kept. A total of about 41,000 clones appear in this sample, more than 25% of them only once. The ten largest clones capture approximately 9.6% of the sample. No treatment had been received by any patient before thyroid surgery. Material for sequencing was blood. These TCRs come from a male donor with papillary thyroid cancer or a benign thyroid nodule (not recorded which). Some clones in this sample may be carry-over from other donors' samples.

The V call is TRBV5-4, the J call TRBJ1-4; tentatively, D is TRBD1 (6 bases). V was shortened by 4 bases and J by 10 bases, with 20 bases between the two germline ends. Per germline, CDR1 SGHNT and CDR2 YYREEE (reference sequence). The CDR3 length is 15 residues. CDR3 amino acids: CASSTQQGFEGKLFF. In DNA, the CDR3 is TGTGCCAGCAGCACCCAACAGGGATTCGAGGGAAAACTGTTTTTT.

This clone has only a few counts. The chain is built from TRBV6-2 or TRBV6-3 and TRBJ2-7, with D uncertain. CDR1 MNHEY and CDR2 SVGEGT come from the germline V gene. Trimming left V 3 bases short and J 2 bases short, with 8 bases between. The CDR3 has 13 amino acids. As DNA, the CDR3 is TGTGCCAGCAGTTATCTTACCCCCTACGAGCAGTACTTC. It translates to CASSYLTPYEQYF.

This clone was seen more than once but under ten times. The rearrangement links TRBV12-3 or TRBV12-4 to TRBJ1-2, with D perhaps TRBD1 (6 bases). The V end lost 6 bases, the J end lost 8 bases, and 13 bases lay between the germline ends. This CDR3 has 12 residues. In DNA, the CDR3 is TGTGCCAGCAGAAAATTGGGGGCCGGCTACACCTTC. Amino acids: CASRKLGAGYTF.

At least ten counts were recorded for this clone. The chain employs TRBV6-1 and TRBJ1-5; D is ambiguous. Germline CDR1 reads MNHNS; CDR2 reads SASEGT. Trimming shortened V by 5 bases and J by 4 bases, and 9 bases separated the two germline ends. The CDR3 runs 13 residues. This CDR3 reads CASSYRQNQPQHF. CDR3 nucleotide sequence: TGTGCCAGCAGTTATAGACAAAATCAGCCCCAGCATTTT.

The sample holds many counts of this clone. The rearrangement uses TRBV15 and TRBJ2-5; 7 bases are shared with TRBD2. The CDR3 has 14 amino acids. After removal of 5 bases from V and 5 bases from J, the junction contained 8 bases not matched to a gene. Looked up from germline, CDR1 is LNHNV and CDR2 is YYDKDF (reference sequence). The CDR3 bases are TGTGCCACCAGCCGGCCTTGGCGGGAGGAGACCCAGTACTTC. It yields the protein CATSRPWREETQYF.

This clone was seen a handful of times. The chain is built from TRBV2 and TRBJ1-3; D not resolved. CDR1 and CDR2 from the germline V gene are SNHLY and FYNNEI. This CDR3 is 11 amino acids long. Trimming took off 3 bases at V and 6 bases at J, with 3 bases between the two ends. The CDR3 region has the DNA TGTGCCAGCAGTGAGTTAAACACCATATATTTT. It codes for CASSELNTIYF.

This clone was counted at least ten times. Other DNA sequences in this specimen translate into the identical CDR3. This sequence joins TRBV15 and TRBJ1-2; D not resolved. V was trimmed by 3 bases and J by 6 bases, leaving 14 bases between them. The CDR3 sequence is 14 residues long. Germline V gene sequence: CDR1 LNHNV, CDR2 YYDKDF (reference sequence). CDR3 in DNA: TGTGCCACCAGCAGTAGTATCGGGGTCCATGGCTACACCTTC. It translates to CATSSSIGVHGYTF.

This clone turned up a few times. V is TRBV6-1 and J is TRBJ2-2; D unclear. The germline V gene encodes CDR1 MNHNS and CDR2 SASEGT. The CDR3 extends over 13 amino acids. Trimming removed 6 bases at V and 2 bases at J, with 7 bases between. CDR3 DNA sequence: TGTGCCAGCAGACCGATAAACACCGGGGAGCTGTTTTTT. Protein sequence: CASRPINTGELFF.

Note on this clone: Within the sample, other DNA sequences also encode this same CDR3. The rearrangement uses TRBV28 and TRBJ1-4; 7 bases map to TRBD1. The CDR3 totals 15 residues. From germline, CDR1 is MDHEN and CDR2 SYDVKM. Trimming at V came to 3 bases and at J to 3 bases, leaving 4 bases not matched to a gene. The CDR3 nucleotides are TGTGCCAGCAGTTTGGGGCAGGGGGCTAATGAAAAACTGTTTTTT. It encodes CASSLGQGANEKLFF.

This chain connects TRBV5-1 to TRBJ2-1; tentative D call: TRBD2 (6 bases). The CDR3 runs to 14 residues. Trimming left V 8 bases short and J 1 base short, with 13 bases between. Germline V gene data show CDR1 as SGHRS and CDR2 as YFSETQ. CDR3 in amino acids: CASGGDNSYNEQFF. CDR3 DNA sequence: TGCGCCAGTGGCGGGGATAATTCCTACAATGAGCAGTTCTTC.

This clone was observed at least ten times. CDR3 sequence (DNA): TGTGCCAGCAGCTTCGAAACAGGGTCTTGGGACAATGAGCAGTTCTTC. This encodes CASSFETGSWDNEQFF. This sequence joins TRBV5-4 and TRBJ2-1; the D gene is possibly TRBD1 (6 bases). This CDR3 contains 16 residues. The V and J ends lost 2 bases and 5 bases respectively, with 17 bases between them. Germline V CDR1 and CDR2: SGHNT, YYREEE (reference sequence). Filled out from reference TRBV5-4 and TRBJ2-1, the complete variable domain reads ETGVTQSPTHLIKTRGQQVTLRCSSQSGHNTVSWYQQALGQGPQFIFQYYREEENGRGNFPPRFSGLQFPNYSSELNVNALELDDSALYLCASSFETGSWDNEQFFGPGTRLTVL.

The sample holds many counts of this clone. This chain uses TRBV7-9 with TRBJ2-2; 7 positions match TRBD1. The CDR3 consists of 14 residues. Looked up from germline, CDR1 is SEHNR and CDR2 is FQNEAQ (reference sequence). V shed 5 bases, J shed 5 bases, and the junction held 5 bases outside the gene matches. DNA of the CDR3: TGTGCCAGCAGCCCGGGACAGAATACCGGGGAGCTGTTTTTT. It encodes CASSPGQNTGELFF.

The J gene is TRBJ2-1, the V gene TRBV5-1; D unresolved. This CDR3 contains 14 residues. Germline CDR1 SGHRS, CDR2 YFSETQ. Trimming removed 1 base from V and 1 base from J, with 6 bases in between. The CDR3 sequence: CASSLTGSYNEQFF. In nucleotides, the CDR3 is TGCGCCAGCAGCTTGACGGGTTCCTACAATGAGCAGTTCTTC.

This chain uses TRBV20-1 with TRBJ2-1; D call uncertain. V lost 7 bases to trimming and J lost 0 bases, with 10 bases between them. CDR3 length: 13 residues. Germline V CDR1 and CDR2: DFQATT, SNEGSKA (reference sequence). CDR3 loop: CSGYHSSYNEQFF. The CDR3, as DNA: TGCAGTGGGTACCACAGCTCCTACAATGAGCAGTTCTTC.

The chain employs TRBV7-8 and TRBJ2-7; D possibly corresponds to TRBD2 (6 bases). The CDR3 length is 14 residues. Germline V gene lookup returns CDR1 SGHVS and CDR2 FQNEAQ. The germline V and J ends were trimmed by 0 bases and 6 bases, with 12 bases remaining between them. This CDR3 reads CASSLAGTGVEQYF. Here the CDR3 DNA reads TGTGCCAGCAGCTTAGCTGGGACTGGGGTCGAGCAGTACTTC.

This clone is termed medium-sized. The chain uses TRBV6-1 and TRBJ2-7; D may correspond to TRBD1 or TRBD2 (5 bases each). The V end was cut by 6 bases, the J end by 2 bases, with 14 bases between. This CDR3 comprises 14 residues. Germline V gene lookup returns CDR1 MNHNS and CDR2 SASEGT. CDR3: CASSPTGTAYEQYF. CDR3 DNA: TGTGCCAGCAGCCCCACCGGGACCGCCTACGAGCAGTACTTC.

About this clone itself: The CDR3 does not end in the conserved phenylalanine or tryptophan, so this is likely a read error. This chain joins TRBV20-1 and TRBJ2-1; TRBD2 agrees at 7 bases. Unmatched junction bases numbered 8, after V lost 0 bases and J lost 6 bases. The CDR3 is made up of 15 amino acids. Germline V gene sequence: CDR1 DFQATT, CDR2 SNEGSKA (reference sequence). CDR3: CSARDGRLAGNEQFS. In DNA form, the CDR3 reads TGCAGTGCTAGAGACGGACGACTAGCAGGCAATGAGCAGTTCTCC.

This clone was counted ten times or more. J is TRBJ2-7 and V is TRBV20-1; D is undetermined. CDR1 is DFQATT and CDR2 is SNEGSKA in the germline V gene (reference sequence). The CDR3 has 13 residues. V lost 3 bases, J lost 0 bases, and 9 bases lay in between. DNA for the CDR3: TGCAGTGCTAGTCAAGGGCCCTCCTACGAGCAGTACTTC. This translates into CSASQGPSYEQYF.

The chain combines TRBV4-1 with TRBJ2-3; 7 bases are a match to TRBD2. The CDR3 is 15 amino acids. The trim removed 6 bases at V and 4 bases at J, leaving 10 bases unmatched. Germline CDR1 is MGHRA and CDR2 is YSYEKL. The CDR3 here is CASRTGLSVPDTQYF. The CDR3 DNA follows: TGCGCCAGCAGGACGGGACTATCTGTCCCAGATACGCAGTATTTT.